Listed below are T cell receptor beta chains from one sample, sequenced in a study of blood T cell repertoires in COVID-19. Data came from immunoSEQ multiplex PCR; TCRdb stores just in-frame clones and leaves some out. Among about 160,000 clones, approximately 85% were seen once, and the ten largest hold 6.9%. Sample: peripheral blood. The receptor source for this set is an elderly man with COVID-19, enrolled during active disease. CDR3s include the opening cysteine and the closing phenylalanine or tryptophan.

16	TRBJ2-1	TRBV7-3	CASSFIGQRLGNEQFF
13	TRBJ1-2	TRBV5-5	CASSAGNLYGYTF
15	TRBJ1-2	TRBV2	CASTPGTVPNYGYTF
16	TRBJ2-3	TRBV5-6	CASSLVTGGHADTQYF
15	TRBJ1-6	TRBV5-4	CASSFEDRSNSPLHF
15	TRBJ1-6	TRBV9	CASSGGQGYNSPLHF
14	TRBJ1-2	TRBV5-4	CASSPRTGEYGYTF
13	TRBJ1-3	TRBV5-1	CASMEGPGNTIYF
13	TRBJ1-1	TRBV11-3	CASRKTYYTEAFF
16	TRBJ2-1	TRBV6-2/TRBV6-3	CASSYSRTSGGNEQFF
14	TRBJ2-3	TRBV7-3	CASSSGARTDTQYF
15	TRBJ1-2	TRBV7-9	CASSPNPQGTYGCTF
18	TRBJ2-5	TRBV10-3	CAISGPLGTSGIQETQYF
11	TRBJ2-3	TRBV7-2	CASSPQDTQYF
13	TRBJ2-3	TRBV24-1	CATEGEGVDTQYF
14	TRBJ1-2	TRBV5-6	CASSSTDTNYGYTF
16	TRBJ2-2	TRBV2	CASSEEGAQNTGELFF
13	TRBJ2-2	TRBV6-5	CASRGQGAGELFF
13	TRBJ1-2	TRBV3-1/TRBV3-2	CASSPDRVRGYTF
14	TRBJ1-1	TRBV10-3	CAIRGTASFTEAFF
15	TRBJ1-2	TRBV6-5	CASTQGGRANYGYTF
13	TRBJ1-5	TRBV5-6	CASSLRSNQPQHF
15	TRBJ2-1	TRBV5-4	CASSSPGGAYNEQFF
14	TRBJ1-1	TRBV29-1	CSVVGQGGITEAFF
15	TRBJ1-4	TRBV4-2	CASSRGPGTNEKLFF
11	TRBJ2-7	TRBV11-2	CASSSLYEQYF
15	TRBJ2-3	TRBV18	CASSPPGTVTDTQYF
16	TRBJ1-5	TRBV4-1	CASSQVEGAGNQPQHF
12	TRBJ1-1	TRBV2	CASSGGGTEAFF
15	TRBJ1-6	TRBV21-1	CASSGPQGADSPLHF
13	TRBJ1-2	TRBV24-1	CATSDLVSGGYTF
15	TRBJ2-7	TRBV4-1	CASSPYLADLYEQYF
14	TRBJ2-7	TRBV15	CATSPIRQSYEQYF
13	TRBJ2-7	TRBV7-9	CASSFQGAGEQYF
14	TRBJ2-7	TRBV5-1	CASSLSSGAYEQYF
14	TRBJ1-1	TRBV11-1	CASSRDFPNTEAFF
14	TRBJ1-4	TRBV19	CASSDGQRREKLFF
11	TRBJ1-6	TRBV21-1	CASSRAEFLHF
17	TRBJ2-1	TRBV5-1	CASSLAAGGLTHNEQFF
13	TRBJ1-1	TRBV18	CASSPRGDTEAFF